One sample yielded the 24 T cell receptor beta chains listed below, sequenced in a study of blood T cell repertoires in COVID-19 (TCRdb year 2020). Libraries were built with the immunoSEQ multiplex PCR assay. TCRdb mirrors the immuneACCESS table, restricted to in-frame sequences. Some clones are absent from its copies; in checked studies, under half trace to an unresolved V gene, and the reason for the others is unknown. The sample table records tens of thousands of clones; less than 85% of these occur just once. About a fifth of the sample rests with the top ten. The sample taken for sequencing was peripheral blood. Every receptor here comes from a woman of 80 years or more with acute or convalescent COVID-19.

V and J are TRBV9 and TRBJ2-5; 11 positions match TRBD2. Germline CDR1 SGDLS, CDR2 YYNGEE. The J segment lost 1 base and the V segment lost 0 bases, leaving 5 bases of the junction unmatched. There are 17 residues in the CDR3. CDR3 sequence: CASSVVGGLAAQETQYF. The CDR3 bases are TGTGCCAGCAGCGTAGTGGGGGGACTAGCGGCCCAAGAGACCCAGTACTTC.

This rearrangement joins TRBV10-3 to TRBJ2-1, with 9 bases matching TRBD2. V lost 6 bases, J lost 4 bases, and 7 bases stayed unmatched. The CDR3 length is 15 residues. Germline CDR1 ENHRY, CDR2 SYGVKD. As DNA, the CDR3 is TGTGCCATCAGGTCTGGGGCGGGAGGGTACAATGAGCAGTTCTTC. Translation: CAIRSGAGGYNEQFF.

This sequence joins TRBV6-6 and TRBJ1-6, with D possibly TRBD1 on 6 matching bases. The germline CDR1 and CDR2 sequences are MNHNY and SVGAGI (reference sequence). V shed 5 bases and J shed 3 bases, with 14 bases lying between them. The CDR3 contains 16 residues. The CDR3 region has the DNA TGTGCCAGCAGTCTCGAACAGGGTTTCTATAATTCACCCCTCCACTTT. Amino acids: CASSLEQGFYNSPLHF.

The chain carries TRBV6-5 and TRBJ2-5; 8 nucleotides match TRBD2. Germline V lookup: CDR1 MNHEY, CDR2 SVGAGI. CDR3 length equals 16 residues. The V and J ends lost 1 base and 4 bases, in that order; junction bases with no gene match: 8. Here the CDR3 DNA reads TGTGCCAGCAGTTACTTCGGACTAGCCCCCCGAGAGACCCAGTACTTC. Translation gives CASSYFGLAPRETQYF.

The chain carries TRBV6-2 or TRBV6-3 and TRBJ2-7; the match to TRBD2 covers 7 bases. This CDR3 is built from 16 residues. Looked up from germline, CDR1 is MNHEY and CDR2 is SVGEGT. The trim removed 6 bases at V and 3 bases at J, leaving 14 bases unmatched. Here the CDR3 DNA reads TGTGCCAGCAGCGACGCCATAGCCGGGGGGATCTACGAGCAGTACTTC. It codes for CASSDAIAGGIYEQYF.

This clone was recorded only once. The genes are TRBV12-2 and TRBJ1-4; TRBD1, the table's D call, lacks a check against the DNA. TRBV12-2 is classified as a pseudogene. CDR3 length: 14 residues. CDR3 region: CASRRDRGNEKLFF. The DNA of the CDR3 is TGTGCAAGTCGTAGGGACAGGGGAAATGAAAAACTGTTTTTT.

The V and J genes are TRBV2 and TRBJ2-1, with TRBD2 matching 7 bases. Germline CDR1 reads SNHLY; CDR2 reads FYNNEI. The CDR3 runs to 11 residues. V dropped 5 bases and J dropped 12; count of bases not matched to a gene: 4. The CDR3 here is CASSLLAWQFF. The CDR3 DNA reads as TGTGCCAGCAGTTTACTAGCGTGGCAGTTCTTC.

CDR3 region: CATRTGTGAAQPQHF. The CDR3 nucleotides read TGTGCCACAAGGACCGGGACAGGGGCCGCTCAGCCCCAGCATTTT. The J gene is TRBJ1-5, the V gene TRBV19, with 10 bases aligning to TRBD1. CDR3 length: 15 amino acids. CDR1 LNHDA and CDR2 SQIVND come from the germline V gene (reference sequence). J lost 6 bases, V lost 10 bases, and 12 bases had no gene match.

The J gene is TRBJ2-2, the V gene TRBV11-3; TRBD2 is a possible D gene (6 bases). Trimming pared 0 bases from V and 6 bases from J, leaving 11 bases between. Germline CDR1 reads SGHNT; CDR2 reads YENEEA. The CDR3 loop spans 15 amino acids. The DNA for the CDR3 is TGTGCCAGCAGCTTAGATGGGGGACTGGCCGGGGAGCTGTTTTTT. Translation gives CASSLDGGLAGELFF.

The chain has TRBV11-3 and TRBJ1-1; possibly TRBD1 for D (5 bases). The CDR3 is 13 amino acids. Germline V gene data show CDR1 as SGHNT and CDR2 as YENEEA. V was clipped by 3 bases and J by 5 bases, with 10 bases between them. The CDR3 sequence: CASSLWGGTEAFF. The CDR3 DNA sequence: TGTGCCAGCAGCTTGTGGGGGGGGACTGAAGCTTTCTTT.

V usage is TRBV6-5 and J usage is TRBJ1-5; D gene uncertain. The V and J ends lost 11 bases and 1 base respectively, with 15 bases between them. Germline assignment: CDR1 MNHEY and CDR2 SVGAGI. The CDR3 runs to 14 residues. The CDR3 DNA is TGTGCCTTCGGAGCCGGCAGAAGCAATCAGCCCCAGCATTTT. It is translated as CAFGAGRSNQPQHF.

The rearrangement uses TRBV5-1 and TRBJ2-7; perhaps TRBD1 as D (6 bases). The ends were cut back, 6 bases at V and 4 bases at J, with 11 bases in the middle. The CDR3 consists of 12 residues. The V gene's germline CDR1 is SGHRS and CDR2 YFSETQ. This CDR3 is CASTPDRYEQYF. CDR3 coding DNA: TGCGCCAGCACCCCCGACAGGTACGAGCAGTACTTC.

This clone has a single count. The rearrangement uses TRBV6-5 and TRBJ1-5; 8 bases are shared with TRBD1. The junction had 4 bases not matched to a gene; V was cut back by 5 bases and J by 1 base. The CDR3 length is 15 residues. Germline V CDR1 and CDR2: MNHEY, SVGAGI. CDR3 loop: CASSNRQGSNQPQHF. The CDR3 DNA reads as TGTGCCAGCAGTAACAGACAGGGGAGCAATCAGCCCCAGCATTTT.

This chain connects TRBV11-2 to TRBJ2-6; D is perhaps TRBD2 (6 bases). The V gene lost 5 bases and the J gene lost 4 bases, with 21 bases spanning the gap. The germline V gene encodes CDR1 SGHAT and CDR2 FQNNGV. This CDR3 is 18 amino acids long. CDR3 amino acids: CASSLHGGALGGANVLTF. CDR3 bases: TGTGCCAGCAGCCTCCATGGAGGGGCACTGGGCGGGGCCAACGTCCTGACTTTC.

The rearrangement uses TRBV19 and TRBJ2-1; 9 bases align to TRBD2. With 5 bases clipped from V and 2 bases from J, the junction kept 4 bases outside the gene matches. This CDR3 contains 15 residues. Looked up from germline, CDR1 is LNHDA and CDR2 is SQIVND (reference sequence). Here the CDR3 reads CASSRSGGPYNEQFF. In nucleotides, the CDR3 is TGTGCCAGTAGTCGAAGCGGGGGGCCCTACAATGAGCAGTTCTTC.

V gene TRBV6-5 combines with J gene TRBJ1-1; D may be TRBD1 (5 bases). Trimming shortened V by 1 base and J by 1 base, and 13 bases separated the two germline ends. The germline V gene has CDR1 MNHEY and CDR2 SVGAGI. The CDR3 totals 16 residues. The CDR3 region is CASSYYQGVRNTEAFF. DNA of the CDR3: TGTGCCAGCAGTTACTACCAAGGGGTTCGGAACACTGAAGCTTTCTTT.

The chain is built from TRBV4-1 and TRBJ2-5, with unresolved D. V was shortened by 3 bases and J by 5 bases, with 10 bases between the two germline ends. The germline gives CDR1 MGHRA, CDR2 YSYEKL. The CDR3 has 13 residues. CDR3 DNA sequence: TGCGCCAGCAGCCAGTCTTGGAGCGAGACCCAGTACTTC. Encoded protein: CASSQSWSETQYF.

This chain links TRBV7-9 with TRBJ2-7; 8 nucleotides align to TRBD1. The J segment lost 0 bases and the V segment lost 1 base, leaving 14 bases of the junction unmatched. This CDR3 is 19 amino acids long. Germline V CDR1 and CDR2: SEHNR, FQNEAQ (reference sequence). The DNA for the CDR3 is TGTGCCAGCAGCTTAGTAGCTCGAAAGGGGGACAGGTACTCCTACGAGCAGTACTTC. Encoded protein: CASSLVARKGDRYSYEQYF.

This chain uses TRBV2 with TRBJ2-5, with D tentatively TRBD2 (5 bases). Germline CDR1 and CDR2: SNHLY and FYNNEI. V lost 4 bases, J lost 5 bases, and 5 bases lay in between. The CDR3 sequence is 11 residues long. The CDR3 spells CASSGTETQYF. The CDR3 nucleotides are TGTGCCAGCAGTGGGACTGAGACCCAGTACTTC.

The chain couples TRBV5-5 to TRBJ1-1; TRBD1 matches 9 bases. V dropped 4 bases and J dropped 4; count of bases not matched to a gene: 8. This CDR3 has 15 amino acids. From germline, CDR1 is SGHKS and CDR2 YYEKEE (reference sequence). CDR3 amino acids: CASSQRQTGGTEAFF. The CDR3 region has the DNA TGTGCCAGCAGCCAACGACAGACAGGGGGCACTGAAGCTTTCTTT.

The CDR3 sequence is CASSLTGFDYGYTF. CDR3 in DNA: TGTGCCAGCAGCTTGACAGGGTTTGACTATGGCTACACCTTC. The chain combines TRBV5-5 with TRBJ1-2; TRBD1 is a possible D gene (6 bases). Germline V gene lookup returns CDR1 SGHKS and CDR2 YYEKEE (reference sequence). The CDR3 has 14 residues. With 1 base removed from V and 3 bases from J, the gap between germline ends came to 10 bases.

The chain is built from TRBV15 and TRBJ2-2; 9 bases agree with TRBD1. J gave up 7 bases and V 8 bases, and 20 bases lay outside the gene matches. The CDR3 spans 18 residues. Germline V gives CDR1 LNHNV, CDR2 YYDKDF (reference sequence). In nucleotides, the CDR3 is TGTGCCACCCAACCAGCAGGGGGCCGGGACAGGGCCTTCGGGGAGCTGTTTTTT. Translation gives CATQPAGGRDRAFGELFF.

The V call is TRBV7-8, the J call TRBJ1-1; 12 bases match TRBD1. J was trimmed by 10 bases and V by 5 bases; bases with no gene match: 8. CDR1 is SGHVS, CDR2 FQNEAQ, per germline. CDR3 length: 14 amino acids. CDR3 sequence reads: CASSAPGTGGLAFF. Written as DNA, the CDR3 is TGTGCCAGCAGCGCCCCCGGGACAGGGGGCTTAGCTTTCTTT.

This clone was counted once. The chain uses TRBV5-1 and TRBJ2-1; 10 bases map to TRBD2. With 3 bases clipped from V and 4 bases from J, the junction kept 7 bases outside the gene matches. Germline CDR1 SGHRS, CDR2 YFSETQ. This CDR3 is built from 16 residues. The CDR3 loop is CASSWTTSGDYNEQFF. The CDR3 DNA reads TGCGCCAGCAGCTGGACCACTAGCGGGGATTACAATGAGCAGTTCTTC.